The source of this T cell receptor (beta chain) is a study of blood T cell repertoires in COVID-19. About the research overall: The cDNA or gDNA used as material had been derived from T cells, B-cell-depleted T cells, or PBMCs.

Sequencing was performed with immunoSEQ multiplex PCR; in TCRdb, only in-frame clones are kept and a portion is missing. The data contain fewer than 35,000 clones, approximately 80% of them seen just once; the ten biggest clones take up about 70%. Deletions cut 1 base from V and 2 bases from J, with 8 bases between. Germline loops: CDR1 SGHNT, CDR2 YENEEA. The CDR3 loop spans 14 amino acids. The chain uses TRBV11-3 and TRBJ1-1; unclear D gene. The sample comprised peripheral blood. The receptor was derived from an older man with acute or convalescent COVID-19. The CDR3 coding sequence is TGTGCCAGCAGCTTAGGGGCAGCAAACACTGAAGCTTTCTTT. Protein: CASSLGAANTEAFF.